This T cell receptor (beta chain) was identified in a study of T-cell reconstitution after alpha-beta-depleted transplantation in children. Unique molecular identifiers featured in how the TCRbeta library was prepared. TCRdb reprocessed the PCR reads with MiXCR, giving one entry per CDR3 protein. The table has more than 200,000 distinct CDR3 sequences, 17% seen once; the top ten hold roughly two fifths. Study findings and constraints: As was reported, about two months after transplant, alpha-beta T cells came from several hundred expanded graft clones. Newly generated T cells supplied most T-cell counts and diversity one year post-transplant. Surviving recipient T cells and thymic progenitors underlay high day-60 TCRbeta diversity in some patients.

Comments on this clonotype: Antigen specificity is unknown.

In germline, CDR1 is SGHRS, CDR2 YFSETQ. The CDR3 loop spans 13 amino acids. Trimming took 1 base from V and 8 from J; bases not matched to a gene: 3. The sequence was obtained from a male patient between 2 and 9 years old who had a stem cell transplant for acute lymphoblastic leukemia, so the T cells may come from the graft donor. The sequences come from PBMCs, mostly from graft donor cells, collected 360 days after TCRalphabeta/CD19-depleted stem cell transplant. The rearrangement links TRBV5-1 to TRBJ2-4; TRBD1 agrees at 7 bases. The DNA of the CDR3 is TGCGCCAGCAGCTTGAGACAGGGAGACATTCAGTACTTC. It encodes CASSLRQGDIQYF.